Listed here is a single T cell receptor (beta chain). The data were obtained in a study of blood T cell repertoires in COVID-19. The assay was immunoSEQ multiplex PCR, and TCRdb's table has in-frame clones only and misses some. This table has approximately 380,000 clones, around 90% appearing once. This CDR3 is built from 16 residues. Germline trimming cut 1 base from V and 1 base from J; bases unmatched to any gene: 3. Germline values: CDR1 LNHNV, CDR2 YYDKDF (reference sequence). Assignment of participants to cohorts was predicated upon participant-reported clinical history. The chain combines TRBV15 with TRBJ2-2; TRBD1 matches 7 bases. The TCR sequence derives from a woman aged 18-29 years who had recovered from COVID-19. Source material: PBMCs or T cells enriched from blood (not recorded which). The CDR3 bases are TGTGCCACCAGCAGAGGTCGACAGGGGAACACCGGGGAGCTGTTTTTT. It translates to CATSRGRQGNTGELFF.